This is a list of T cell receptor beta chains from one sample in a study of blood T cell repertoires in COVID-19. The method was immunoSEQ multiplex PCR; TCRdb's version includes in-frame clones alone and lacks a portion of them. The table records 90,000 to 100,000 clones, 81% of them present only once. The source material was peripheral blood. The receptors come from a woman of 80 years or more with acute or convalescent COVID-19. Each CDR3 is given with its conserved first and last residue. Fields, in order: clone size, V gene, J gene, D gene, CDR3 DNA, CDR3 protein. A D gene is named only where the DNA matches it firmly. The size field is filled for only some rows; it gives once, few, many or a size class.

>NA|TRBV28|TRBJ1-3|NA
TGTGCCAGCAGTTTGGAGGCCATCTCTGGAAACACCATATATTTT
CASSLEAISGNTIYF
>NA|TRBV5-1|TRBJ1-4|NA
TGCGCCAGCAGCTTGGAAGGGGGAACTAATGAAAAACTGTTTTTT
CASSLEGGTNEKLFF
>NA|TRBV3-1/TRBV3-2|TRBJ1-1|NA
TGTGCCAGCAGCCCCCAGGTAGAGAACACTGAAGCTTTCTTT
CASSPQVENTEAFF
>few|TRBV2|TRBJ1-2|NA
TGTGCCAGCAGTCCCAGGACAGAAGACACCTTC
CASSPRTEDTF
>NA|TRBV9|TRBJ2-1|TRBD1
TGTGCCAGCAGCGTAGCCCAGGGGGCGTATAATGAGCAGTTCTTC
CASSVAQGAYNEQFF
>NA|TRBV6-5|TRBJ2-2|TRBD1
TGTGCCAGCAGTTACTGGACAGGGGGCCGGGAGCTGTTTTTT
CASSYWTGGRELFF
>NA|TRBV6-5|TRBJ1-3|TRBD1
TGTGCCAGCAGTTCCAGGGGGCTTGGAAACACCATATATTTT
CASSSRGLGNTIYF
>NA|TRBV18|TRBJ1-1|TRBD1
TGTGCCAGCTCACAAGACAGGGATGGCACTGAAGCTTTCTTT
CASSQDRDGTEAFF
>NA|TRBV2|TRBJ2-5|NA
TGTGCCAGCAGTGATGGGGGACCACTCAGGAGGGGAAGGAGGGAGACCCAGTACTTC
CASSDGGPLRRGRRETQYF
>NA|TRBV9|TRBJ2-7|NA
TGTGCCAGCAGCTTAGGGCCGCAGACCTACGAGCAGTACTTC
CASSLGPQTYEQYF
>NA|TRBV5-1|TRBJ1-1|NA
TGCGCCAGCAGCCCCCGACAGTCCTCCGAAGCTTTCTTT
CASSPRQSSEAFF
>NA|TRBV4-1|TRBJ2-5|TRBD1
TGCGCCAGCAGCCAAGCTCCCTACAGGGGGCCAGAGACCCAGTACTTC
CASSQAPYRGPETQYF
>NA|TRBV19|TRBJ2-5|NA
TGTGCCACTCACGCACGGGGCCAAGAGACCCAGTACTTC
CATHARGQETQYF
>NA|TRBV2|TRBJ2-4|TRBD1
TGTGCCGGGGGATCAGGACAGGCGTACATTCAGTACTTC
CAGGSGQAYIQYF
>NA|TRBV28|TRBJ2-3|NA
TGTGCCAGCAGTTATCTAGCTTCTATACGGGATACGCAGTATTTT
CASSYLASIRDTQYF
>once|TRBV30|TRBJ1-6|NA
TGTGCCTGGACGCGGGAGGCCCCCCGAAATTCACCCCTCCACTTT
CAWTREAPRNSPLHF
>once|TRBV19|TRBJ2-2|TRBD1
TGTGCCAGTAGCCAGTACTTTGGGACAGGGGGCTCGATGAGTAGACCCGGGGAGCTGTTTTTT
CASSQYFGTGGSMSRPGELFF
>NA|TRBV11-3|TRBJ2-5|NA
TGTGCCAGCAGCTTCCAGGGGAATTCTCAAGAGACCCAGTACTTC
CASSFQGNSQETQYF
>NA|TRBV2|TRBJ2-5|NA
TGTGCCAGCAGTGAGGGTGGGGGGGCGTACCAAGAGACCCAGTACTTC
CASSEGGGAYQETQYF
>many|TRBV11-3|TRBJ2-2|NA
TGTGCCAGCAGCTCTCTCACCGGGGAGCTGTTTTTT
CASSSLTGELFF
>NA|TRBV28|TRBJ1-6|NA
TGTGCCAGCAGTCCATCATCAAATAATTCACCCCTCCACTTT
CASSPSSNNSPLHF
>NA|TRBV5-4|TRBJ1-1|TRBD1
TGTGCCAGCAGCATCCGACAGGGGTCGAACACTGAAGCTTTCTTT
CASSIRQGSNTEAFF
>NA|TRBV28|TRBJ1-1|NA
TGTGCCAGCTTCCTCGGGGGTATGAACACTGAAGCTTTCTTT
CASFLGGMNTEAFF
>few|TRBV3-1/TRBV3-2|TRBJ1-2|TRBD1
TGTGCCAGCAGCCCGACAGGGTTTAACTATGGCTACACCTTC
CASSPTGFNYGYTF
>NA|TRBV2|TRBJ2-3|NA
TGTGCCAGCAGTGAGTGGGGCGAGGCGCAGTATTTT
CASSEWGEAQYF
>NA|TRBV28|TRBJ2-2|TRBD2
TGTGCCACCCGGACTAGCGGGGGGGCCTTGACCGGGGAGCTGTTTTTT
CATRTSGGALTGELFF
>NA|TRBV4-2|TRBJ1-4|NA
TGTGCCAGCAGCCAAGACGCGGGGAGGGATGGTGAAAAACTGTTTTTT
CASSQDAGRDGEKLFF
>NA|TRBV7-2|TRBJ2-5|NA
TGTGCCAGCAGCCGAATACTAGGAGAGACCCAGTACTTC
CASSRILGETQYF
>NA|TRBV2|TRBJ2-4|TRBD1
TGTGCCAGCAGTGAGGACAGGGGTGCCAAAAACATTCAGTACTTC
CASSEDRGAKNIQYF
>NA|TRBV9|TRBJ2-5|TRBD1
TGTGCCAGCAGCGCCCACCCGGACAGGGCCGGGGAGACCCAGTACTTC
CASSAHPDRAGETQYF
>NA|TRBV5-1|TRBJ1-4|NA
TGCGCCAGCAGCCTTCTATTTGCAACTAATGAAAAACTGTTTTTT
CASSLLFATNEKLFF
>NA|TRBV4-2|TRBJ2-2|NA
TGTGCCAGCAGCCAAGATGGGCAGCGGATCGTCACCGGGGAGCTGTTTTTT
CASSQDGQRIVTGELFF
>NA|TRBV7-9|TRBJ2-1|NA
TGTGCCAGCAGCTACGGGATTAGCTCCTACAATGAGCAGTTCTTC
CASSYGISSYNEQFF
>NA|TRBV9|TRBJ2-2|TRBD2
TGTGCCAGCAGCACTCGGGAGGGGTCGGGCACCGGGGAGCTGTTTTTT
CASSTREGSGTGELFF
>NA|TRBV6-4|TRBJ1-5|TRBD1
TGTGCCAGCAGAAGCCGGGACAGGGAAATTGATCAGCCCCAGCATTTT
CASRSRDREIDQPQHF
>NA|TRBV5-1|TRBJ1-1|NA
TGCGCCAGCAGCTTGGACGGGATGAACACTGAAGCTTTCTTT
CASSLDGMNTEAFF
>NA|TRBV28|TRBJ2-2|TRBD1
TGTGCCAGCAGAGCCGGGACAGGGTGGGACACCGGGGAGCTGTTTTTT
CASRAGTGWDTGELFF
>NA|TRBV5-1|TRBJ2-7|NA
TGCGCCAGCAGCTTGGGAAGGAATCAGGGCGAGCAGTACTTC
CASSLGRNQGEQYF
>NA|TRBV28|TRBJ1-1|NA
TGTGCCAGCAGTTTTTTACAGGGAAACGCTGAAGCTTTCTTT
CASSFLQGNAEAFF
>NA|TRBV15|TRBJ1-4|NA
TGTGCCACCAGCAGAGGGAGGACGGCGAATGAAAAACTGTTTTTT
CATSRGRTANEKLFF
>NA|TRBV10-3|TRBJ1-3|TRBD1
TGTGCCATCAGCACCGACAGGGCGGGAAACACCATATATTTT
CAISTDRAGNTIYF
>NA|TRBV13|TRBJ1-3|TRBD1
TGTGCCAGCAGCCCCCGGACAGGGATCCTAGGCCGAGGAAACACCATATATTTT
CASSPRTGILGRGNTIYF
>NA|TRBV5-4|TRBJ1-2|TRBD1
TGTGCCAGCAGCGGATACAGGGGCAACTATGGCTACACCTTC
CASSGYRGNYGYTF
>NA|TRBV6-2/TRBV6-3|TRBJ2-3|TRBD2
TGTGCCAGCAGTTACCCGACTAGCGGGGGGGACCACTCATCGTCCACAGATACGCAGTATTTT
CASSYPTSGGDHSSSTDTQYF
>NA|TRBV4-2|TRBJ1-2|TRBD1
TGTGCCACTCAGGCAGGGGGCTATGGCTACACCTTC
CATQAGGYGYTF
>NA|TRBV5-6|TRBJ1-2|TRBD1
TGTGCCAGCAGCTCCCGGGACAGGGCGTATGGCTACACCTTC
CASSSRDRAYGYTF
>NA|TRBV5-3|TRBJ1-2|NA
TGTGCCAGAAGCTTCCATTGGTGGCCAGGGGAGTATTATGGCTACACCTTC
CARSFHWWPGEYYGYTF
>large|TRBV24-1|TRBJ2-1|NA
TGTGCCACCAGTGACCCGAAGACAGGGGAGGGGTCCTACAATGAGCAGTTCTTC
CATSDPKTGEGSYNEQFF